This section outlines one TCR beta chain sequence together with its context. The CDR3 totals 15 residues. The junction had 8 bases not matched to a gene; V was cut back by 0 bases and J by 5 bases. Germline V gene data show CDR1 as GTSNPN and CDR2 as SVGIG (reference sequence). This sample's treatment: oral pan-JAK inhibitor, 5-10 mg twice daily. Sequencing relied on a cDNA template that was reverse transcribed from extracted RNA. Profiling relied on immunoSEQ multiplex PCR, and the TCRdb table lists in-frame clones only, not all of them. The table shows approximately 280,000 clones, with about three fifths occurring only once. The sample is drawn from a study of CD8+ T cells in alopecia areata. Overall study context: For 6 to 18 months, tofacitinib was taken, and 6 months off drug followed.

The TCR comes from a human donor with alopecia areata. The specimen was CD4+ T cells sorted from blood, collected at week 24, from a patient treated with tofacitinib. This chain connects TRBV30 to TRBJ2-5, with TRBD2 matching over 8 bases. CDR3 sequence (DNA): TGTGCCTGGAGTGTACAAGCGGGGGAGGTTGAGACCCAGTACTTC. It is translated as CAWSVQAGEVETQYF. The full variable domain, with the rest looked up from reference TRBV30 and TRBJ2-5, is SQTIHQWPATLVQPVGSPLSLECTVEGTSNPNLYWYRQAAGRGLQLLFYSVGIGQISSEVPQNLSASRPQDRQFILSSKKLLLSDSGFYLCAWSVQAGEVETQYFGPGTRLLVL.